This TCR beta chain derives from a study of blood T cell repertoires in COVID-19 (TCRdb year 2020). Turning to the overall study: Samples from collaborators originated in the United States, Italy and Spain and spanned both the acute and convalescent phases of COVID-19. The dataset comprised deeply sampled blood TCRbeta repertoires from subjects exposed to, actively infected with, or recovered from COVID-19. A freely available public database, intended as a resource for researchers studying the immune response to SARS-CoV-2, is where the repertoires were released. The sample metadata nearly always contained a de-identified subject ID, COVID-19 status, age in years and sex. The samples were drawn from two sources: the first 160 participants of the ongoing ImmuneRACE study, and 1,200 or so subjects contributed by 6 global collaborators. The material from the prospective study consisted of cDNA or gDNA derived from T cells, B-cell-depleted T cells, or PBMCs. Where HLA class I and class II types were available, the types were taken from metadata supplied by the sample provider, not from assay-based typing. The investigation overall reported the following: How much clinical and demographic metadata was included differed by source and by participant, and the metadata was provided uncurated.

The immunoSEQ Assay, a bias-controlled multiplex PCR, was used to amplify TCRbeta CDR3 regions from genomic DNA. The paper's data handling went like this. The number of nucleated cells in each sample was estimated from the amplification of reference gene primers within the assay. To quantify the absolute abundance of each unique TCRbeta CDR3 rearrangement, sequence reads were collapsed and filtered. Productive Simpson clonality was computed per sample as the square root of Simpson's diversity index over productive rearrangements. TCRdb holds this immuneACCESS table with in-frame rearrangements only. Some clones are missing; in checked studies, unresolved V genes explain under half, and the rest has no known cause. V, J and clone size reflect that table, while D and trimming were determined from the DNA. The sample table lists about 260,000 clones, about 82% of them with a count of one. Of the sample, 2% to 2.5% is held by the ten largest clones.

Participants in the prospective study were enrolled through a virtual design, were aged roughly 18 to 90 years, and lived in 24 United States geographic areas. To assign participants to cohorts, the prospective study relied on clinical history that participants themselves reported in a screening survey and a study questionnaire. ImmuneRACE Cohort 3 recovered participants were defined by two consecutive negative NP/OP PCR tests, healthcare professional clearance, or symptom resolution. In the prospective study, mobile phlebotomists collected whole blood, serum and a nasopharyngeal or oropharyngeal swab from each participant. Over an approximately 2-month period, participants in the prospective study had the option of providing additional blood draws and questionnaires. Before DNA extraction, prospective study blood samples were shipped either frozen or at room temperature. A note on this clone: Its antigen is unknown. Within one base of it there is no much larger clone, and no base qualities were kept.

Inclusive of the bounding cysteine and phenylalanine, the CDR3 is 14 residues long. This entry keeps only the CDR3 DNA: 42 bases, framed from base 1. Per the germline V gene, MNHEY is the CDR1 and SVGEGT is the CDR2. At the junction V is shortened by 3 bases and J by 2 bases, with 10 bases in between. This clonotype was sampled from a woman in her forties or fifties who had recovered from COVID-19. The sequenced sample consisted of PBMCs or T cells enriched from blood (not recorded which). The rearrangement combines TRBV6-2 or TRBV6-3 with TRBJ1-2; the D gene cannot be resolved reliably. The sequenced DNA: TGTGCCAGCAGTTATGTGACACAGAACTATGGCTACACCTTC. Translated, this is CASSYVTQNYGYTF.